This TCR beta chain was found in a study of T-cell reconstitution after alpha-beta-depleted transplantation in children. The TCRbeta library incorporated unique molecular identifiers. TCRdb re-derived calls from the PCR reads in MiXCR, one entry per CDR3 protein. The sample shows about 360,000 distinct CDR3 sequences, 13% of them seen only once. Per germline, CDR1 SGHAT and CDR2 FQNNGV. Trimming removed 0 bases from V and 2 bases from J; junction bases left unmatched: 4. The CDR3 totals 17 residues. The genes are TRBV11-2 and TRBJ2-2; 9 bases map to TRBD2. The source is a human donor who donated a stem cell graft to a child with Fanconi anemia. Sequencing was performed on PBMCs, taken from the stem cell graft. CDR3: CASSLESAGGNTGELFF. The CDR3 coding sequence is TGTGCCAGCAGCTTAGAATCAGCGGGGGGTAACACCGGGGAGCTGTTTTTT.